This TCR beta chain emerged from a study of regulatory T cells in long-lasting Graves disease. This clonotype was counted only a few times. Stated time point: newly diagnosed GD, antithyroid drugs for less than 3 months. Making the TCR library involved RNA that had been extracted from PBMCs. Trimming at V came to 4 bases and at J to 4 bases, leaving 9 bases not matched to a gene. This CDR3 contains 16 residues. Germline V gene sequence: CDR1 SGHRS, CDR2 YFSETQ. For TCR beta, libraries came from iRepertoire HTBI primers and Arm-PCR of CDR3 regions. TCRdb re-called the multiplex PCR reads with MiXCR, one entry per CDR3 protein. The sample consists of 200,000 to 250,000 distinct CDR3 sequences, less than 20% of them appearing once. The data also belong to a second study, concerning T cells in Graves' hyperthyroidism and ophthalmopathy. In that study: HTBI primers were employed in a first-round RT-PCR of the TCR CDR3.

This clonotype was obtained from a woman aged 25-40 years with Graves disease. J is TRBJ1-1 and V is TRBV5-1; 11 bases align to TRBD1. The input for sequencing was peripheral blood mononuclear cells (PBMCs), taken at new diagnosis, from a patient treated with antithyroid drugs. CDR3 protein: CASSAGQGVLGTEAFF. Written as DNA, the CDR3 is TGCGCCAGCAGCGCGGGACAGGGGGTTTTAGGCACTGAAGCTTTCTTT.